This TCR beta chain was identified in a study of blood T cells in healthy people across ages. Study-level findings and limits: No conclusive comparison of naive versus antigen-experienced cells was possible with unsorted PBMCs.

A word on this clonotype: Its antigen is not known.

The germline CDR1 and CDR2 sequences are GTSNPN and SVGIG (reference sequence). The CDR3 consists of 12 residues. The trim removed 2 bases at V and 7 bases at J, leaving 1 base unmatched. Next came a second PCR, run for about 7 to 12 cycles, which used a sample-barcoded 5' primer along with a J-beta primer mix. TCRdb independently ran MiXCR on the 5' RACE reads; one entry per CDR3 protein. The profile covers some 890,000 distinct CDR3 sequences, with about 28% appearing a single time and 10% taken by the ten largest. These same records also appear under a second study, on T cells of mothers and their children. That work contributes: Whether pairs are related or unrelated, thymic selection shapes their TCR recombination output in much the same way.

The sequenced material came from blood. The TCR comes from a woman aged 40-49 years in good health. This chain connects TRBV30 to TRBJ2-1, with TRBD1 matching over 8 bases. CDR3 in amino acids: CAWSHRGNEQFF. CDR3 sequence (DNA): TGTGCCTGGAGTCACAGGGGGAATGAGCAGTTCTTC. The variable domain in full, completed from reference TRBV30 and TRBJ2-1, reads SQTIHQWPATLVQPVGSPLSLECTVEGTSNPNLYWYRQAAGRGLQLLFYSVGIGQISSEVPQNLSASRPQDRQFILSSKKLLLSDSGFYLCAWSHRGNEQFFGPGTRLTVL.